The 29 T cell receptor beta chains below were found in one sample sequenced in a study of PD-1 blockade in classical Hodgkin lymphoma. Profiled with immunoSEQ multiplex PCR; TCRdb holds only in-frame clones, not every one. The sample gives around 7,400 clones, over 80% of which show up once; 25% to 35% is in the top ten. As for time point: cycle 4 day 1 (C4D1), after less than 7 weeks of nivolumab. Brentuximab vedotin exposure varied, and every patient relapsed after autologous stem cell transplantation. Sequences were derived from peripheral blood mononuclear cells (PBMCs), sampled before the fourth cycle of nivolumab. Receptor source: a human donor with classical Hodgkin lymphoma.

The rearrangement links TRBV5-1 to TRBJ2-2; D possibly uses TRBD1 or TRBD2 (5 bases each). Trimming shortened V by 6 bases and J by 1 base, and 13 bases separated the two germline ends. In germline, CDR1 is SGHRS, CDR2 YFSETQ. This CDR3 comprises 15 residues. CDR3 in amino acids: CASNRDGENTGELFF. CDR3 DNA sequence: TGCGCCAGCAACCGGGACGGAGAGAACACCGGGGAGCTGTTTTTT.

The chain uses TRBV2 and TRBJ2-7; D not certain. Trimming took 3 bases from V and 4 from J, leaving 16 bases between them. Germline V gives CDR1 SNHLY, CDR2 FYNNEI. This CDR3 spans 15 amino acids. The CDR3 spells CASSELGRLSYEQYF. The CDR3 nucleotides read TGTGCCAGCAGTGAGCTTGGACGGCTCTCTTACGAGCAGTACTTC.

CDR3 region: CASSPGNRYEQYF. The CDR3 DNA reads as TGTGCCAGCAGCCCCGGGAACCGCTACGAGCAGTACTTC. The chain joins TRBV7-2 to TRBJ2-7, with D perhaps matching TRBD2 (5 bases). V was trimmed by 5 bases and J by 3 bases, leaving 11 bases between them. Germline CDR1 SGHTA, CDR2 FQGNSA. The CDR3 totals 13 residues. The entire variable domain, with the rest obtained from reference TRBV7-2 and TRBJ2-7, is as follows: GAGVSQSPSNKVTEKGKDVELRCDPISGHTALYWYRQSLGQGLEFLIYFQGNSAPDKSGLPSDRFSAERTGGSVSTLTIQRTQQEDSAVYLCASSPGNRYEQYFGPGTRLTVT.

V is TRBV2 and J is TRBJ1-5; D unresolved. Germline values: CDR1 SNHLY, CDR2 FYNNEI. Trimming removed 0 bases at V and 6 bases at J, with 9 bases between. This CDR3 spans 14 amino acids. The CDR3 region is CASSEAGRIQPQHF. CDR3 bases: TGTGCCAGCAGTGAAGCGGGCAGAATTCAGCCCCAGCATTTT.

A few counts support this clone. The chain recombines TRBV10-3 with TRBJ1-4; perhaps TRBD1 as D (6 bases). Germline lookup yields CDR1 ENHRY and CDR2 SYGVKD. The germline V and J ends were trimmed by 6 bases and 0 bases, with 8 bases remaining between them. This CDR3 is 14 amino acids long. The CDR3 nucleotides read TGTGCCATCAGGGACAGTGCAACTAATGAAAAACTGTTTTTT. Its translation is CAIRDSATNEKLFF.

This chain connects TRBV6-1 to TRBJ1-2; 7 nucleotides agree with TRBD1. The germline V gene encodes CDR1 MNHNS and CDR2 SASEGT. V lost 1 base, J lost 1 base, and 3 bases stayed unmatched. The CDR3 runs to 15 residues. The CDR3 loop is CASSEGTGYNYGYTF. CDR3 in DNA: TGTGCCAGCAGTGAAGGGACAGGCTATAACTATGGCTACACCTTC.

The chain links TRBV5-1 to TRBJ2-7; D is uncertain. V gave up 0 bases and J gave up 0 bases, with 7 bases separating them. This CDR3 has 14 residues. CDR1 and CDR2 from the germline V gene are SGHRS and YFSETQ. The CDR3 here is CASSLGAYSYEQYF. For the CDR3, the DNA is TGCGCCAGCAGCTTGGGGGCGTACTCCTACGAGCAGTACTTC.

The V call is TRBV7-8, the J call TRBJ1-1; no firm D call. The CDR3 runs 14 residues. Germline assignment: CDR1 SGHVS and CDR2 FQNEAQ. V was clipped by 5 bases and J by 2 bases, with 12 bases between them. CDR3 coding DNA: TGTGCCAGCAGCCCGTCTGCCTTTAACACTGAAGCTTTCTTT. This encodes CASSPSAFNTEAFF. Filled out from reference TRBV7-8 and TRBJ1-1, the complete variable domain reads GAGVSQSPRYKVAKRGQDVALRCDPISGHVSLFWYQQALGQGPEFLTYFQNEAQLDKSGLPSDRFFAERPEGSVSTLKIQRTQQEDSAVYLCASSPSAFNTEAFFGQGTRLTVV.

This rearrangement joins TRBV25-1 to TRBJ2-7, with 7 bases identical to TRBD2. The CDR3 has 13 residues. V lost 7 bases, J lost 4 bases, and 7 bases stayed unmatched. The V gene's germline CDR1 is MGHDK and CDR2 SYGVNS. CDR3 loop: CASTRMGGYEQYF. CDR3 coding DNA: TGTGCCAGCACCAGAATGGGGGGGTACGAGCAGTACTTC.

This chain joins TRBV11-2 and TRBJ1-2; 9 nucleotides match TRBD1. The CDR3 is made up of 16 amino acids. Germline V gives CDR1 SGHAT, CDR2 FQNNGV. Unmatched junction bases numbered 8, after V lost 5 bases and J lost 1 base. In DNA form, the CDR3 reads TGTGCCAGCAGCGTAGGGACAGGGAAGCTTAACTATGGCTACACCTTC. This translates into CASSVGTGKLNYGYTF.

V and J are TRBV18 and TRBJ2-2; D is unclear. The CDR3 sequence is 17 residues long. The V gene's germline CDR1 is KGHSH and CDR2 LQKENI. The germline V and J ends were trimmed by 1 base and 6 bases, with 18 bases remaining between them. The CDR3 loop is CASSPLQATRASGELFF. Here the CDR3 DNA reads TGTGCCAGCTCACCACTTCAGGCGACAAGGGCGTCCGGGGAGCTGTTTTTT.

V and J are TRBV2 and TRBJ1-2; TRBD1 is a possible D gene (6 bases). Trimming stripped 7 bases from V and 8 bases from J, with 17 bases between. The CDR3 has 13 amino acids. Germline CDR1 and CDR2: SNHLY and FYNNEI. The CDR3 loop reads CASTLQGRGGYTF. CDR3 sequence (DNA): TGTGCCAGCACCCTTCAGGGGCGAGGGGGCTACACCTTC.

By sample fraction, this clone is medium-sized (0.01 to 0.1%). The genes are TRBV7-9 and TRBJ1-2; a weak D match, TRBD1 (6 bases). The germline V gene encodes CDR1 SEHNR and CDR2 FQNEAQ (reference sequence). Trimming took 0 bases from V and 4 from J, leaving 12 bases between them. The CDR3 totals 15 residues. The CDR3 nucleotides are TGTGCCAGCAGCTTAGCAAGGGGGAGAGGCTATGGCTACACCTTC. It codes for CASSLARGRGYGYTF.

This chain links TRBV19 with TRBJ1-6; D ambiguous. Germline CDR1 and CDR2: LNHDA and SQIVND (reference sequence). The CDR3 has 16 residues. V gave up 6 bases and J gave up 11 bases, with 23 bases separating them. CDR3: CASSAEGPGKETPLHF. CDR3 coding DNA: TGTGCCAGTAGCGCAGAGGGTCCGGGGAAGGAAACACCCCTCCACTTT.

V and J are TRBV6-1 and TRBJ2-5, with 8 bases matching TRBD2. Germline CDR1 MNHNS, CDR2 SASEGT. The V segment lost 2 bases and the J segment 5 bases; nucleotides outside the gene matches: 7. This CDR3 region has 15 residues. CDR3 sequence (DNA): TGTGCCAGCAGTGAATCGGGGGGGCTTGGGGAGACCCAGTACTTC. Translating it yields CASSESGGLGETQYF.

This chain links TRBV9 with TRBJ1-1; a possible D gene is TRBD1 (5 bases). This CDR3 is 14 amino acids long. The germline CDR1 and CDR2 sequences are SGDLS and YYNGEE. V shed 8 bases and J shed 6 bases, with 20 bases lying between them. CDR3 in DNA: TGTGCCAGTAATCCACATGTTGGGGACGCTGAAGCTTTCTTT. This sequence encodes CASNPHVGDAEAFF.

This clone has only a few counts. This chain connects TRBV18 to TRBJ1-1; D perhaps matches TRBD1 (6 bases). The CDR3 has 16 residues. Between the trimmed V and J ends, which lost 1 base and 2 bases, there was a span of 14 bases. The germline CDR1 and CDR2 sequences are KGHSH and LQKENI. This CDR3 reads CASSPLPQGKNTEAFF. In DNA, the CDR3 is TGTGCCAGCTCACCACTCCCCCAGGGGAAAAACACTGAAGCTTTCTTT. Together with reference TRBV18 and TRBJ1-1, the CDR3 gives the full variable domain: NAGVMQNPRHLVRRRGQEARLRCSPMKGHSHVYWYRQLPEEGLKFMVYLQKENIIDESGMPKERFSAEFPKEGPSILRIQQVVRGDSAAYFCASSPLPQGKNTEAFFGQGTRLTVV.

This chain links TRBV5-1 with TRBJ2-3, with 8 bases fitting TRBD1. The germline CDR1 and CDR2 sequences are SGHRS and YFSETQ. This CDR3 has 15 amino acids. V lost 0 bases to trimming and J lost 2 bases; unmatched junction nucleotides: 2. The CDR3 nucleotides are TGCGCCAGCAGCTTGGAGGGACAGGACACAGATACGCAGTATTTT. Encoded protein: CASSLEGQDTDTQYF.

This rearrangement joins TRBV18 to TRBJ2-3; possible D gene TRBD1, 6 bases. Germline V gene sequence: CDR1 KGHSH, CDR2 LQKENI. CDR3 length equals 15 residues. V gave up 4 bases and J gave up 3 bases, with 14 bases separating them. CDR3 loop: CASSRSQGKTDTQYF. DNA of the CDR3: TGTGCCAGCTCACGTTCGCAGGGGAAGACAGATACGCAGTATTTT.

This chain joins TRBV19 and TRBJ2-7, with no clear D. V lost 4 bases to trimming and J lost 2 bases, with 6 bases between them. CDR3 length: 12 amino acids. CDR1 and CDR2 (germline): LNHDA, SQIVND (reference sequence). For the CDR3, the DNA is TGTGCCAGTAGTACAATCCCCTACGAGCAGTACTTC. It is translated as CASSTIPYEQYF.

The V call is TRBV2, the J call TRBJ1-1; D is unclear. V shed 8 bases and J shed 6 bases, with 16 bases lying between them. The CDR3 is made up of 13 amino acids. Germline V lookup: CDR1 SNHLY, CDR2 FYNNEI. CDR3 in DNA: TGTGCCAGCGCCGACACCCGTTGGGCTGAAGCTTTCTTT. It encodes CASADTRWAEAFF.

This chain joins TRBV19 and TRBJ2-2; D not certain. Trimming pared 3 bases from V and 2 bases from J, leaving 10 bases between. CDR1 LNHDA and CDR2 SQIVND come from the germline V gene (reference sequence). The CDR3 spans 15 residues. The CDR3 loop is CASSIPGRNTGELFF. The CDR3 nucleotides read TGTGCCAGTAGTATTCCCGGCAGAAACACCGGGGAGCTGTTTTTT.

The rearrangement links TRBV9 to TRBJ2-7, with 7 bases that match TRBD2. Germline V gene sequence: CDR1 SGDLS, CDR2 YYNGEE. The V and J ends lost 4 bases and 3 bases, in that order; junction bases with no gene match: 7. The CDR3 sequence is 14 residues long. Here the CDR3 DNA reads TGTGCCAGCAGCCCCGTTAGCGGGTACTACGAGCAGTACTTC. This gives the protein CASSPVSGYYEQYF.

The CDR3 is CASSYFGGRETQYF. As DNA, the CDR3 is TGTGCCAGCAGCTATTTTGGGGGGAGGGAGACCCAGTACTTC. The rearrangement joins TRBV7-2 to TRBJ2-5; a possible D gene is TRBD2 (6 bases). Between the trimmed V and J ends, which lost 4 bases and 5 bases, there was a span of 14 bases. CDR3 size: 14 residues. Germline V gene lookup returns CDR1 SGHTA and CDR2 FQGNSA.

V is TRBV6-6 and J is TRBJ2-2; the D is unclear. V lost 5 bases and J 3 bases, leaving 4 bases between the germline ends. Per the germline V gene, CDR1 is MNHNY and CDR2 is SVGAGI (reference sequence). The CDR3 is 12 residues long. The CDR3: CASSLDTGELFF. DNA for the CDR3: TGTGCCAGCAGTCTGGACACCGGGGAGCTGTTTTTT.

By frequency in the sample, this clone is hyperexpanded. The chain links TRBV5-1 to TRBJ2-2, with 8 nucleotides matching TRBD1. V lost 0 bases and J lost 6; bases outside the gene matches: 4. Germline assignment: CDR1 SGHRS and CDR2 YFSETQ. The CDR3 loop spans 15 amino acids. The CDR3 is CASSLAQGAAGELFF. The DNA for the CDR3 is TGCGCCAGCAGCTTGGCGCAGGGGGCGGCCGGGGAGCTGTTTTTT.

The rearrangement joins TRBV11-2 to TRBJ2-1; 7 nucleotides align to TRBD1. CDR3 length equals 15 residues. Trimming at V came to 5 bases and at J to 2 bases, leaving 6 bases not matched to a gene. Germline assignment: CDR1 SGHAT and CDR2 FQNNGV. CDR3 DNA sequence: TGTGCCAGCAGCGCATCTGGGACAGCCTACAATGAGCAGTTCTTC. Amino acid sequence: CASSASGTAYNEQFF.

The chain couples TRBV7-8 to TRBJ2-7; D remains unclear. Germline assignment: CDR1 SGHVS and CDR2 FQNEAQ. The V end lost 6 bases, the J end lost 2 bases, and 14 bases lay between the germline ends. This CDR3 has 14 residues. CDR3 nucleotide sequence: TGTGCCAGCAGTTACAATGGCAAGACCTACGAGCAGTACTTC. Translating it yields CASSYNGKTYEQYF.

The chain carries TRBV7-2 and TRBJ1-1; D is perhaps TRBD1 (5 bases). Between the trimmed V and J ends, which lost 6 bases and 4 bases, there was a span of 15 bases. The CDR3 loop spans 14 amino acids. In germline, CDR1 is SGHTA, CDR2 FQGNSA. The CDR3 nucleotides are TGTGCCAGCAGACCTCCACCGGGGGGCACTGAAGCTTTCTTT. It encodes CASRPPPGGTEAFF.